Listed here is a single T cell receptor (beta chain). This specimen belongs to a study of T cell changes during pregnancy in multiple sclerosis. TCRdb's table, derived via immunoSEQ multiplex PCR, lists solely in-frame clones and lacks some. Among about 40,000 clones listed, around nine tenths were seen once. With 3 bases removed from V and 4 bases from J, the gap between germline ends came to 13 bases. The CDR3 runs to 14 residues. Germline V CDR1 and CDR2: SGHNT, YYREEE (reference sequence). V usage is TRBV5-4 and J usage is TRBJ1-2; D gene uncertain. The sequences come from peripheral blood, collected before pregnancy. The sequence derives from a female donor with multiple sclerosis, enrolled in a pregnancy study. The CDR3 coding sequence is TGTGCCAGCAGCTGGGATGGGAGCGTCTATGGCTACACCTTC. Translated, it gives CASSWDGSVYGYTF. Based on the CDR3 plus reference TRBV5-4 and TRBJ1-2, the full variable domain is ETGVTQSPTHLIKTRGQQVTLRCSSQSGHNTVSWYQQALGQGPQFIFQYYREEENGRGNFPPRFSGLQFPNYSSELNVNALELDDSALYLCASSWDGSVYGYTFGSGTRLTVV.